Sequencing of this T cell receptor (beta chain) was carried out in a study of CD8+ T cells in alopecia areata. Described treatment: oral pan-JAK inhibitor, 5-10 mg twice daily. The CDR3 is 16 amino acids. Germline V gene lookup returns CDR1 LGHNA and CDR2 YSLEER. Trimming shortened V by 1 base and J by 3 bases, and 13 bases separated the two germline ends. Investigators isolated RNA and reverse transcribed it into cDNA to act as the sequencing template. Clones were sequenced by immunoSEQ multiplex PCR, and TCRdb holds only the in-frame ones, with some missing. The data contain 75,000 to 100,000 clones, just over 70% of them singletons.

The chain has TRBV4-3 and TRBJ2-1; TRBD2 is a possible D gene (5 bases). This sequence originates from a human donor with alopecia areata. Source: CD8+ T cells sorted from blood, taken around week 44, from a patient treated with tofacitinib. CDR3 residues: CASSQGAVEGYNEQFF. The CDR3 DNA reads as TGCGCCAGCAGCCAAGGGGCGGTTGAGGGCTACAATGAGCAGTTCTTC.